This is a list of T cell receptor beta chains from one sample in a study of stem cell transplantation in POMP-related autoinflammatory disease. Using immunoSEQ multiplex PCR, the repertoire was profiled, and TCRdb retains in-frame clones only, with some absent. The sample lists around 11,000 clones, more than 75% occurring once. The sequencing here drew on CD8+ T cells from PBMCs, taken before stem cell transplantation. The receptors derive from a human donor with POMP-related autoinflammation and immune dysregulation (PRAID). Both conserved end residues are part of each CDR3. The D gene is left open where the match is weak. Expanded clones are given a class, and other clones once, few, many or no size at all.

j_gene,d_gene,v_gene,abundance,CDR3nt,CDR3aa
TRBJ2-1,TRBD2,TRBV7-8,once,TGTGCCAGCAGTTCCCAAAGGCGGGGGGGTTACAATGAGCAGTTCTTC,CASSSQRRGGYNEQFF
TRBJ2-3,.,TRBV29-1,once,TGCAGCGTTGTACTAAGGCTCCCGTTGGTAGATACGCAGTATTTT,CSVVLRLPLVDTQYF
TRBJ1-6,.,TRBV14,.,TGTGCCAGCAGCCAACGGGGGGCAGGGTCACCCCTCCACTTT,CASSQRGAGSPLHF
TRBJ2-6,.,TRBV19,.,TGTGCCAGTGAGGCGTACTCTGGGGCCAACGTCCTGACTTTC,CASEAYSGANVLTF
TRBJ1-1,.,TRBV19,.,TGTGCCAGTAGTATAGGACCGAACACTGAAGCTTTCTTT,CASSIGPNTEAFF
TRBJ2-4,TRBD2,TRBV9,.,TGTGCCAGCAGCCCCTCTAGCGGGCATAAAAACATTCAGTACTTC,CASSPSSGHKNIQYF
TRBJ1-1,.,TRBV7-9,.,TGTGCCAGCGGGGGGAGGAGGACACCTGAAGCTTTCTTT,CASGGRRTPEAFF
TRBJ1-5,.,TRBV2,.,TGTGCCAGTCCTGGAGTCTGGGCTCAGCCCCAGCATTTT,CASPGVWAQPQHF
TRBJ1-1,.,TRBV28,once,TGTGCCAGCAGTTTAAGATATGAGAATAGGGTTTGTGCTTTCTTT,CASSLRYENRVCAFF
TRBJ2-7,.,TRBV5-8,.,TGTGCCAGCAGCCCCGAGCCCAAACTCTCCTACGAGCAGTACTTC,CASSPEPKLSYEQYF
TRBJ1-1,.,TRBV5-5,.,TGTGCCAGCAGCTTGATCATATACACTGAAGCTTTCTTT,CASSLIIYTEAFF
TRBJ1-5,.,TRBV6-5,few,TGTGCCAGCAGTGTGGGGCTGTGGCAGCCCCAGCATTTT,CASSVGLWQPQHF
TRBJ1-1,TRBD1,TRBV5-1,once,TGCGCCAGCAGCGACAGACAGGGCATGAACACTGAAGCTTTCTTT,CASSDRQGMNTEAFF
TRBJ2-2,TRBD2,TRBV5-1,once,TGCGCCAGCAGCTTGGCCGAAGCGGGAGGCACCGGGGAGCTGTTTTTT,CASSLAEAGGTGELFF
TRBJ1-5,TRBD1,TRBV19,.,TGTGCCAGTAGTACCAGACAGGGTGTCGATCAGCCCCAGCATTTT,CASSTRQGVDQPQHF
TRBJ2-2,TRBD1,TRBV7-9,.,TGTGCCAGCATCTCAGACAGGGTAGGAACCGGGGAGCTGTTTTTT,CASISDRVGTGELFF
TRBJ2-2,TRBD2,TRBV10-3,.,TGTGCCATCAGCCCCGGACTAGCGGGAGCTTCGTCCGGGGAGCTGTTTTTT,CAISPGLAGASSGELFF
TRBJ2-7,TRBD2,TRBV28,.,TGTGCCAGCAGCTCTCTAGGACTAGCGGGAGGGCAGTACTTC,CASSSLGLAGGQYF
TRBJ2-1,.,TRBV11-3,few,TGTGCCAGCAGCCCGACATCTGCGGAGCAGTTCTTC,CASSPTSAEQFF
TRBJ2-5,TRBD1,TRBV9,.,TGTGCCAGCAGCGTAGAGGACAGGGCAGGCCAAGAGACCCAGTACTTC,CASSVEDRAGQETQYF
TRBJ1-5,.,TRBV4-1,.,TGCGCCAGCAGCCAAGATCGAAGGGTTGATAGCAATCAGCCCCAGCATTTT,CASSQDRRVDSNQPQHF
TRBJ2-5,.,TRBV9,.,TGTGCCAGCAGCGTAGACTCTGCCTCGGAGACCCAGTACTTC,CASSVDSASETQYF
TRBJ2-3,.,TRBV4-1,.,TGCGCCAGCAGCCAAACTAAGAACACAGATACGCAGTATTTT,CASSQTKNTDTQYF
TRBJ1-1,TRBD1,TRBV2,few,TGTGCCAGCAGACAGGGGGAGACTGAAGCTTTCTTT,CASRQGETEAFF
TRBJ2-3,.,TRBV9,.,TGTGCCAGCAGCCCGACAGGAGTTAGCACAGATACGCAGTATTTT,CASSPTGVSTDTQYF
TRBJ2-5,.,TRBV6-6,.,TGTGCCAGCAGTTACTCAGGCTGGGGGGAGACCCAGTACTTC,CASSYSGWGETQYF
TRBJ2-7,.,TRBV2,.,TGTGCCAGCAGGCCCCGAAGGGAACCCTCGAGCATCGAGTACTTC,CASRPRREPSSIEYF
TRBJ2-5,TRBD2,TRBV27,.,TGTGCCAGCAGTTACAAGCGGGAGGGGGAAGAGACCCAGTACTTC,CASSYKREGEETQYF
TRBJ1-5,.,TRBV30,few,TGTGCCTGGAGTATAGACGAAAATCAGCCCCAGCATTTT,CAWSIDENQPQHF
TRBJ1-2,.,TRBV28,once,TGTGCCAGCAGTTTCAGGACTTACCCCTATGGCTACACCTTC,CASSFRTYPYGYTF
TRBJ1-5,.,TRBV7-3,.,TGTGCCATCCCGAGGGGTAGGTGGGCCACTCAGCCCCAGCATTTT,CAIPRGRWATQPQHF
TRBJ2-5,TRBD1,TRBV27,.,TGTGCCAGCAGTTTGGGGACAGGGATACGTGAGACCCAGTACTTC,CASSLGTGIRETQYF
TRBJ2-3,TRBD2,TRBV28,.,TGTGCCAGCAGCCCCGGGCGAGCGGGAGTCAGAGGAGATACGCAGTATTTT,CASSPGRAGVRGDTQYF
TRBJ2-7,.,TRBV5-6,.,TGTGCCAGCAGTACTAAGACCTACGAGCAGTACTTC,CASSTKTYEQYF
TRBJ2-7,.,TRBV25-1,.,TGTGCCACCGAGGTCTCCTACGAGCAGTACTTC,CATEVSYEQYF
TRBJ1-3,TRBD1,TRBV11-2,few,TGTGCCAGTGGACAGGGCCCCTCTGGAAACACCATATATTTT,CASGQGPSGNTIYF
TRBJ1-5,.,TRBV30,.,TGTGCCTGGAGTGGGGTGGGCAATCAGCCCCAGCATTTT,CAWSGVGNQPQHF
TRBJ2-1,.,TRBV19,.,TGTGCCAGTAGTATAGGGTACAATGAGCAGTTCTTC,CASSIGYNEQFF